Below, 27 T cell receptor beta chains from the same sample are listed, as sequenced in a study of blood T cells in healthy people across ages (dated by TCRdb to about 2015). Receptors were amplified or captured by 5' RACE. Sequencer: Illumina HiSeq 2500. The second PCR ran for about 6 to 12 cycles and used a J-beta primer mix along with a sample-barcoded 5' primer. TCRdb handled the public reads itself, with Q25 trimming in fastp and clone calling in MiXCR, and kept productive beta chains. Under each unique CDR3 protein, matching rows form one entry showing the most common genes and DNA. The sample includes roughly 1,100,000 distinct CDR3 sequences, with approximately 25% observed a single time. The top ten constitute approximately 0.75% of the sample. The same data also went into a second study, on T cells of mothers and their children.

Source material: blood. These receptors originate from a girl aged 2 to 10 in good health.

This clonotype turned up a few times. CDR3 protein: CSVEMFGQVSREQYF. Written as DNA, the CDR3 is TGCAGCGTTGAGATGTTCGGACAGGTTTCAAGGGAGCAGTACTTC. The gene calls are TRBV29-1 and TRBJ2-5; 7 nucleotides line up with TRBD1. V was pared by 3 bases and J by 11 bases, with 18 bases of the junction left unmatched. The CDR3 consists of 15 residues. The germline gives CDR1 SQVTM, CDR2 ANQGSEA.

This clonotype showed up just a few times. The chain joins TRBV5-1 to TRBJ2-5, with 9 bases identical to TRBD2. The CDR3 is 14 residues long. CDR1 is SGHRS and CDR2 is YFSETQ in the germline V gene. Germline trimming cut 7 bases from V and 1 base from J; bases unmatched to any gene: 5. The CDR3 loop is CASLAGIGQETQYF. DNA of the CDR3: TGCGCCAGCCTAGCGGGGATTGGCCAAGAGACCCAGTACTTC. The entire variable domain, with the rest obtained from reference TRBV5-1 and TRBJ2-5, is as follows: KAGVTQTPRYLIKTRGQQVTLSCSPISGHRSVSWYQQTPGQGLQFLFEYFSETQRNKGNFPGRFSGRQFSNSRSEMNVSTLELGDSALYLCASLAGIGQETQYFGPGTRLLVL.

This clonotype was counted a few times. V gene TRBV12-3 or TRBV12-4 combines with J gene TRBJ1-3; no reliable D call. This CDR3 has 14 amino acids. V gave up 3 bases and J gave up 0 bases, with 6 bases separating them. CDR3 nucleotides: TGTGCCAGCAGTTTTAGAGTCTCTGGAAACACCATATATTTT. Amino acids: CASSFRVSGNTIYF.

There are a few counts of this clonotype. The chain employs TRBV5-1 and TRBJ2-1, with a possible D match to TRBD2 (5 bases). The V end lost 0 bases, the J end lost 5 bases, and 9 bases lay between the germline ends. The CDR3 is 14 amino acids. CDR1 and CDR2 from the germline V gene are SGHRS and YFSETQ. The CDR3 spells CASSLANGNNEQFF. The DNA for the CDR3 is TGCGCCAGCAGCTTGGCCAACGGGAACAATGAGCAGTTCTTC. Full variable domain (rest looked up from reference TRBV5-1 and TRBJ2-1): KAGVTQTPRYLIKTRGQQVTLSCSPISGHRSVSWYQQTPGQGLQFLFEYFSETQRNKGNFPGRFSGRQFSNSRSEMNVSTLELGDSALYLCASSLANGNNEQFFGPGTRLTVL.

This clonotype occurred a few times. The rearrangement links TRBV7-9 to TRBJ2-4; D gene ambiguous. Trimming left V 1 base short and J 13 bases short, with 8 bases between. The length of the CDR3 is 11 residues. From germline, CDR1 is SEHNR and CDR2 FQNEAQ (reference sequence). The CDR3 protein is CASSLEARQYF. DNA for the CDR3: TGTGCCAGCAGCTTAGAGGCCCGACAGTACTTC.

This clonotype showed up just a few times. The CDR3 nucleotides are TGTGCCAGCCAAGCAGGGAGAGAGACCCAGTACTTC. This sequence encodes CASQAGRETQYF. The chain has TRBV7-6 and TRBJ2-5; D is possibly TRBD1 or TRBD2 (5 bases each). This CDR3 region has 12 residues. Per the germline V gene, CDR1 is SGHVS and CDR2 is FNYEAQ. V was trimmed by 8 bases and J by 4 bases, leaving 11 bases between them. Looking up the rest from reference TRBV7-6 and TRBJ2-5 gives the full variable domain: GAGVSQSPRYKVTKRGQDVALRCDPISGHVSLYWYRQALGQGPEFLTYFNYEAQQDKSGLPNDRFSAERPEGSISTLTIQRTEQRDSAMYRCASQAGRETQYFGPGTRLLVL.

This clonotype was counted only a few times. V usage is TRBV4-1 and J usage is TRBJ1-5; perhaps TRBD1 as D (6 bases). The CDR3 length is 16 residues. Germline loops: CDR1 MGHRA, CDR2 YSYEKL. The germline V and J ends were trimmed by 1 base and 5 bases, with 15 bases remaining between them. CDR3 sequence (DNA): TGCGCCAGCAGCCAAGGCTACAGGGTCGCCGATCAGCCCCAGCATTTT. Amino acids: CASSQGYRVADQPQHF.

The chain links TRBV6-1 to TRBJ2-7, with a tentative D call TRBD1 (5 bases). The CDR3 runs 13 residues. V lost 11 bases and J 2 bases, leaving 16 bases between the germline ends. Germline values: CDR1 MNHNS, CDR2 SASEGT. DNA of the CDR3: TGTGCCGCCAACGCAGGGTGGACCTACGAGCAGTACTTC. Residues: CAANAGWTYEQYF.

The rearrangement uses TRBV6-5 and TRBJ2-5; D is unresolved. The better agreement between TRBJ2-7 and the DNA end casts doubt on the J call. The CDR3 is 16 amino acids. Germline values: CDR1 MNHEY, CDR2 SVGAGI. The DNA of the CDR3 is TGTGCCAGCAGTTATACAGAAGGGAACCCATCCTACGAGCAGTACTTC. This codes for CASSYTEGNPSYEQYF.

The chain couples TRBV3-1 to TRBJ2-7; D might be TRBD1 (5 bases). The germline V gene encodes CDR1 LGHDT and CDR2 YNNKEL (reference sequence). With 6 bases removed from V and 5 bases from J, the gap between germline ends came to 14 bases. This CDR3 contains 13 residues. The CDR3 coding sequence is TGTGCCAGCAGGCGTACAGGAGCCCACGAGCAGTACTTC. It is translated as CASRRTGAHEQYF.

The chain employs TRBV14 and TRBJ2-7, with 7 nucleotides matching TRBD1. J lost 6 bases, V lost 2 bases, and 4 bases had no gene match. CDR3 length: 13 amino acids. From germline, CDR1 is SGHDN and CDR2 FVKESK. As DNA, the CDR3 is TGTGCCAGCAGCCAAACACAGGGGTTCGAGCAGTACTTC. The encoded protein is CASSQTQGFEQYF.

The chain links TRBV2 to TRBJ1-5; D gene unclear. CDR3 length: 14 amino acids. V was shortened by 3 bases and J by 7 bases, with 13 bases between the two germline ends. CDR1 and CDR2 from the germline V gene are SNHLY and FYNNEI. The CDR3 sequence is CASSEGSGGQPQHF. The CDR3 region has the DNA TGTGCCAGCAGTGAGGGTTCGGGCGGCCAGCCCCAGCATTTT.

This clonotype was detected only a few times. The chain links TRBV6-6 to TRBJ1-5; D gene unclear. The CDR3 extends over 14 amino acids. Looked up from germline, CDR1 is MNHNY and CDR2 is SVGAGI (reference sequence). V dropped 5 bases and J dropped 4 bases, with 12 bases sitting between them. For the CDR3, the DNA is TGTGCCAGCAGTAACTTGGCCATGAATCAGCCCCAGCATTTT. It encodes CASSNLAMNQPQHF.

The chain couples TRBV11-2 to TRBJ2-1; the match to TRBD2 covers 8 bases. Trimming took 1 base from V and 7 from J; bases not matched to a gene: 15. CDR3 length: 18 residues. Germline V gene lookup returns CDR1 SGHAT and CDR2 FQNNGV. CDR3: CASSLVASGSILSNEQFF. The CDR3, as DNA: TGTGCCAGCAGCTTAGTGGCCAGCGGGAGTATCTTGTCAAATGAGCAGTTCTTC.

The CDR3 here is CASSKGAGPTDTQYF. The CDR3, as DNA: TGTGCCAGTAGTAAGGGAGCGGGGCCCACAGATACGCAGTATTTT. The chain links TRBV19 to TRBJ2-3, with TRBD2 matching over 7 bases. The CDR3 totals 15 residues. In germline, CDR1 is LNHDA, CDR2 SQIVND (reference sequence). V shed 4 bases and J 2 bases; nucleotides not matched to a gene: 6.

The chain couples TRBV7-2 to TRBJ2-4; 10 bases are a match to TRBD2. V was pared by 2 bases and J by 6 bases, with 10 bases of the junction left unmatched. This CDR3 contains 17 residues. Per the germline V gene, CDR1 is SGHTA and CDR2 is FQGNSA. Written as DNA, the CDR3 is TGTGCCAGCAGCTTACGAGCGGGAGGGGGAGTGGTAAACATTCAGTACTTC. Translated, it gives CASSLRAGGGVVNIQYF.

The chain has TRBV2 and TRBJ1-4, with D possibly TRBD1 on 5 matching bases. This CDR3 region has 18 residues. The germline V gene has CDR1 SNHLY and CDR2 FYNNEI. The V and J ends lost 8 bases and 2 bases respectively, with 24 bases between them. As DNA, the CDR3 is TGTGCCAGCTATACCGAATGGGAGGGGATAAAGACTAATGAAAAACTGTTTTTT. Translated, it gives CASYTEWEGIKTNEKLFF.

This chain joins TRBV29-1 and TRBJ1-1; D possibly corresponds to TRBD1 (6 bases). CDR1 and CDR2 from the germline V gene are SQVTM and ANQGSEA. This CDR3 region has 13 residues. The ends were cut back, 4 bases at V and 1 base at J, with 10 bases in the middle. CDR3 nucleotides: TGCAGCGTTGTGAGGGGGGCGAACACTGAAGCTTTCTTT. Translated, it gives CSVVRGANTEAFF.

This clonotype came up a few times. The CDR3 sequence: CASADGNTIYF. The CDR3 region has the DNA TGTGCCAGCGCGGATGGAAACACCATATATTTT. J is TRBJ1-3 and V is TRBV6-5; no reliable D call. The CDR3 extends over 11 amino acids. Trimming shortened V by 8 bases and J by 3 bases, and 5 bases separated the two germline ends. Germline V CDR1 and CDR2: MNHEY, SVGAGI.

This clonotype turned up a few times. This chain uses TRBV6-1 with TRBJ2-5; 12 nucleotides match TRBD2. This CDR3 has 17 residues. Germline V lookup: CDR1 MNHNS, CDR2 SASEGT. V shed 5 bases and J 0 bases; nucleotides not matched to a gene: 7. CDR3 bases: TGTGCCAGCAGTCCAAGGGGACTAGCGGGCAACCAAGAGACCCAGTACTTC. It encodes CASSPRGLAGNQETQYF.

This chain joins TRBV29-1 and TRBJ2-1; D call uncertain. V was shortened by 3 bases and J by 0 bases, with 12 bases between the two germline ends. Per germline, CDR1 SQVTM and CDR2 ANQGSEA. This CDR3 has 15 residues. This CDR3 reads CSVDFTALSYNEQFF. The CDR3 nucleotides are TGCAGCGTTGATTTCACGGCCCTCTCCTACAATGAGCAGTTCTTC.

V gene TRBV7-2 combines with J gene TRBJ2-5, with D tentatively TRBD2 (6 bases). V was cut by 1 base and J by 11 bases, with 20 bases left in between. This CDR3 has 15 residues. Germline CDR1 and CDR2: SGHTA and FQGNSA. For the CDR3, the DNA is TGTGCCAGCAGCTTAGAATGGAGGGGCCCCTACGGGCAGTACTTC. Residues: CASSLEWRGPYGQYF.

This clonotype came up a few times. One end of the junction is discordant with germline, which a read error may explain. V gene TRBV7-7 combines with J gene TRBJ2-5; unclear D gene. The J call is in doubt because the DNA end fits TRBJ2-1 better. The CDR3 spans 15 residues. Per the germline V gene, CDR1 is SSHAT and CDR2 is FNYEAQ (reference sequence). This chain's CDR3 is CASSIGLRDYNEQFF. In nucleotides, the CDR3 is TGTGCTAGCAGCATTGGCCTAAGAGATTACAATGAGCAGTTCTTC.

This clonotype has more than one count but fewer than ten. In DNA, the CDR3 is TGCAGTGCTAGAGAGGAGGGGGCTGAAGCTTTCTTT. It translates to CSAREEGAEAFF. The chain carries TRBV20-1 and TRBJ1-1, with a weak D call TRBD1 (6 bases). Trimming shortened V by 0 bases and J by 6 bases, and 8 bases separated the two germline ends. There are 12 residues in the CDR3. The germline gives CDR1 DFQATT, CDR2 SNEGSKA (reference sequence).

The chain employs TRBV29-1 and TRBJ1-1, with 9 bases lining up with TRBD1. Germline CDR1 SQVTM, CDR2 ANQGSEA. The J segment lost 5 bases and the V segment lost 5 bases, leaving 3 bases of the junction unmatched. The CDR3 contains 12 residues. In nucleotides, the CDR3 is TGCAGCGTTATGACAGGGGGAACTGAAGCTTTCTTT. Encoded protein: CSVMTGGTEAFF.

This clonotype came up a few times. CDR3 sequence (DNA): TGTGCCAGCAGCTTAGTGGAAACACTGGAGACCCAGTACTTC. Amino acid sequence: CASSLVETLETQYF. J is TRBJ2-5 and V is TRBV7-2, with D uncertain. V was cut by 1 base and J by 5 bases, with 11 bases left in between. The CDR3 runs to 14 residues. The germline gives CDR1 SGHTA, CDR2 FQGNSA.

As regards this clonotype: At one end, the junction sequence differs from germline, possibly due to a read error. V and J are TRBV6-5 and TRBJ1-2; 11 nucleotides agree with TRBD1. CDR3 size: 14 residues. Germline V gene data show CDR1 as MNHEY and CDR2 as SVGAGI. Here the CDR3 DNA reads TGTGCCAGTTCGTGGGATGGGACAGGGGGGGAACTATACTTC. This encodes CASSWDGTGGELYF.